This T cell receptor beta chain was recorded in a study of healthy donors' naive CD4 and CD8 T cells. General study results and limits: Bias from naive T cell homeostatic proliferation was not addressed. Most V and J genes were reportedly biased between naive CD4+ and CD8+ cells.

CD4+CD8-CD45RO-CD45RA+ cells were naive CD4+; CD8+CD4-CD45RA+CD27bright cells were naive CD8+. Germline trimming cut 2 bases from V and 5 bases from J; bases unmatched to any gene: 3. Germline V gene lookup returns CDR1 MNHEY and CDR2 SVGEGT. The CDR3 contains 14 residues. About this clonotype: Antigen unknown.

Starting from approximately 500 ng of total RNA, TCR libraries were made with linear amplification. TCRdb independently ran MiXCR on the reads; one entry per CDR3 protein. This table has roughly 200,000 distinct CDR3 sequences, around 80% appearing once. This clonotype originated in a pool of human donors in good health; the sample pools cells from several healthy donors. The specimen sequenced was naive CD4+ and CD8+ T cells sorted from blood, pooled from several donors. The chain joins TRBV6-2 or TRBV6-3 to TRBJ2-3; 8 bases match TRBD2. CDR3 sequence (DNA): TGTGCCAGCAGTTACGGGGCGGGAGGAGATACGCAGTATTTT. Translated: CASSYGAGGDTQYF.